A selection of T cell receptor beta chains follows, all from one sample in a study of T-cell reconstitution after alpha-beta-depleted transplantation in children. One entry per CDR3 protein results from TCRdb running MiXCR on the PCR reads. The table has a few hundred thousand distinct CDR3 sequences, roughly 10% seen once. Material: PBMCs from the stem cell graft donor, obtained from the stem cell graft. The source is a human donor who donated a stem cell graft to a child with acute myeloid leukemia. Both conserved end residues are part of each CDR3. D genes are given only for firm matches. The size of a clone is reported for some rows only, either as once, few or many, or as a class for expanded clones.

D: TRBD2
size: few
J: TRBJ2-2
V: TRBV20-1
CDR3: CSAWTSGGTGELFF
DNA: TGCAGTGCTTGGACTAGCGGAGGCACCGGGGAGCTGTTTTTT

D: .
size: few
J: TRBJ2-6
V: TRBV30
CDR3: CACQTARSGANVLTF
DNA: TGTGCCTGCCAGACAGCGCGCTCTGGGGCCAACGTCCTGACTTTC

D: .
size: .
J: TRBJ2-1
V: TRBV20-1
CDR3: CSARDRVGNEQFF
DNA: TGCAGTGCTAGAGACAGGGTCGGCAATGAGCAGTTCTTC

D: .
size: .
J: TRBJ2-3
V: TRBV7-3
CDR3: CASSYRGISTDTQYF
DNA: TGTGCCAGCAGCTACCGGGGGATTTCCACAGATACGCAGTATTTT

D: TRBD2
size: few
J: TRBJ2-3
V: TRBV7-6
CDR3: CASSLEGTSAGTDTQYF
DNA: TGTGCCAGCAGCTTAGAGGGGACTAGCGCCGGCACAGATACGCAGTATTTT

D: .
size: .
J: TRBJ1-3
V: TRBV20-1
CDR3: CSARVGNTIYF
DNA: TGCAGTGCTAGAGTAGGAAACACCATATATTTT

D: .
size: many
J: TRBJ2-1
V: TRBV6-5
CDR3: CASSYGLVDEQFF
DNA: TGTGCCAGCAGTTACGGGCTAGTTGATGAGCAGTTCTTC

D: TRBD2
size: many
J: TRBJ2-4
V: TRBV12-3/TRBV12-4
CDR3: CASGLAGTTNIQYF
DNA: TGTGCCAGCGGGCTAGCGGGAACTACGAACATTCAGTACTTC

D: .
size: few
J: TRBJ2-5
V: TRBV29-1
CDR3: CSVSRAVETQYF
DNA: TGCAGCGTTTCCAGGGCGGTGGAGACCCAGTACTTC

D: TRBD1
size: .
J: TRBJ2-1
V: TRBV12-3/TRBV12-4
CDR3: CASTLGQGAYNEQFF
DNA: TGTGCCAGCACCCTAGGACAGGGGGCTTACAATGAGCAGTTCTTC

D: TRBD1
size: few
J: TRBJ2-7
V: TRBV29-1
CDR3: CSVVRGNYEQYF
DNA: TGCAGCGTTGTCAGGGGGAACTACGAGCAGTACTTC

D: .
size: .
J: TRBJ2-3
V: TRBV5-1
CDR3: CASSSGAFTDTQYF
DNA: TGCGCCAGCAGCTCGGGGGCCTTCACAGATACGCAGTATTTT

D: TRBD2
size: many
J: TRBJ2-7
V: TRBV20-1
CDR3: CSASGTSASSPSYEQYF
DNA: TGCAGTGCCTCCGGGACTAGCGCGTCATCGCCCTCCTACGAGCAGTACTTC

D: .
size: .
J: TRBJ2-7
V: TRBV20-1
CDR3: CSARQPPGKEQYF
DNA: TGCAGTGCTAGACAACCGCCTGGGAAGGAGCAGTACTTC

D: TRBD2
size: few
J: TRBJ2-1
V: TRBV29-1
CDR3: CSVRRTGGPDNEQFF
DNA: TGCAGCGTGCGTCGGACGGGAGGGCCTGACAATGAGCAGTTCTTC

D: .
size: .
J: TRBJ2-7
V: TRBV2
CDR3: CASKGFNEQYF
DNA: TGTGCCAGCAAGGGTTTCAACGAGCAGTACTTC

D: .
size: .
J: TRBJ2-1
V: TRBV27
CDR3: CASSLHTGLSSYNEQFF
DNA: TGTGCCAGCAGTTTACACACGGGCCTTAGCTCCTACAATGAGCAGTTCTTC

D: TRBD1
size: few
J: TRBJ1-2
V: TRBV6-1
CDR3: CASTHGQGGYGYTF
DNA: TGTGCCAGCACTCACGGACAGGGCGGCTATGGCTACACCTTC

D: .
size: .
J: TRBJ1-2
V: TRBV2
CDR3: CASSEAGNYGYTF
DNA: TGTGCCAGCAGTGAGGCCGGAAACTATGGCTACACCTTC

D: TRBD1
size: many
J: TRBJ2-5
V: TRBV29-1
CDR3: CSVEIGTGETQYF
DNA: TGCAGCGTTGAAATAGGGACAGGAGAGACCCAGTACTTC

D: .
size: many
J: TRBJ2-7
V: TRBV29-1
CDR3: CSALDIHYEQYF
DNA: TGCAGCGCCCTGGACATTCACTACGAGCAGTACTTC

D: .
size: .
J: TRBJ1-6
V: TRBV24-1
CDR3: CATSLRDGHLDSPLHF
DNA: TGTGCCACCAGTCTCCGGGACGGGCATCTGGATTCACCCCTCCACTTT

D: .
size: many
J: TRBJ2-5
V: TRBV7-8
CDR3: CASSPVGGSWETQYF
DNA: TGTGCCAGCAGCCCCGTGGGGGGTAGTTGGGAGACCCAGTACTTC

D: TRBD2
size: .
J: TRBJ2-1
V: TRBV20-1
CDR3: CSARDPGRLAGVKNEQFF
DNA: TGCAGTGCTAGAGATCCGGGTCGGCTAGCGGGAGTTAAGAATGAGCAGTTCTTC

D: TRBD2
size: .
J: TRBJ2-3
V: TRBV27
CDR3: CASSWASGGGTDTQYF
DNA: TGTGCCAGCAGTTGGGCTAGCGGGGGTGGCACAGATACGCAGTATTTT

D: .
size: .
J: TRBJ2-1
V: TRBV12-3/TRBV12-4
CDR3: CASSLAGGFRNEQFF
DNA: TGTGCCAGCAGTTTAGCGGGGGGTTTTCGCAATGAGCAGTTCTTC

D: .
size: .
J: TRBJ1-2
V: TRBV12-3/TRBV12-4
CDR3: CASSLDSPLYGYTF
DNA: TGTGCCAGCAGTTTGGACAGCCCGCTCTATGGCTACACCTTC

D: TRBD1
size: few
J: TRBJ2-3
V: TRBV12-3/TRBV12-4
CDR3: CASSPLGTGEADTQYF
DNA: TGTGCCAGCAGTCCCCTGGGGACAGGTGAAGCAGATACGCAGTATTTT

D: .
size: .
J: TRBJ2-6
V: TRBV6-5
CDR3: CASSFQLYSGANVLTF
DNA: TGTGCCAGCAGTTTCCAGCTGTACTCTGGGGCCAACGTCCTGACTTTC

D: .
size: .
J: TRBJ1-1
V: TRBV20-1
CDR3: CSARDLGGDTEAFF
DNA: TGCAGTGCTAGGGACCTCGGGGGTGACACTGAAGCTTTCTTT